The source of this T cell receptor beta chain is a study of identical twins. Study-level points and caveats: Insertion counts were lower in abundant cord blood beta clonotypes, a trend that memory repertoires did not show. Alpha sequences out of frame and shared by twins had excess low generation probability.

The CDR3 runs 16 residues. Trimming removed 0 bases at V and 5 bases at J, with 16 bases between. The germline gives CDR1 MGHRA, CDR2 YSYEKL. TCRdb reanalysed the 5' RACE reads using MiXCR and keeps one entry per CDR3 protein. The sample records about 340,000 distinct CDR3 sequences, roughly an eighth being singletons. This clonotype has at least ten counts. The antigen is unknown. The same specimen was also included in a second study, on yellow fever vaccine responses in identical twins. That work states: Convergence reportedly seemed to mark part of the twins' vaccine T cell response, with personalization marking the rest.

The chain is built from TRBV4-1 and TRBJ1-2; no reliable D call. This sequence was found in a woman younger than 30 in good health. The sequencing input was CD8+ T cells sorted from blood. The CDR3 region has the DNA TGCGCCAGCAGCCAAGAGGCGTCGTTGGATCATTATGGCTACACCTTC. Protein product: CASSQEASLDHYGYTF.